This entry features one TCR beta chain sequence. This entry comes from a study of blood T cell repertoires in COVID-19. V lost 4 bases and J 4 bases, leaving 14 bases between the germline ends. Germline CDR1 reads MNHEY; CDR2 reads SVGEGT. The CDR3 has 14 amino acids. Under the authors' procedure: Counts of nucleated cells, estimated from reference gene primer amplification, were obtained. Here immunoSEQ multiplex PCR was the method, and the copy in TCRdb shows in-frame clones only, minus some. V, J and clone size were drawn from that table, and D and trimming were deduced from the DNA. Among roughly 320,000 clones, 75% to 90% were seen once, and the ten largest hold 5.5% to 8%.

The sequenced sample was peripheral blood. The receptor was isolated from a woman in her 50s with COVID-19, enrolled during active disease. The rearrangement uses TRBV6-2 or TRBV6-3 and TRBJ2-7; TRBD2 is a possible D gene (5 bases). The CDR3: CASSSGGSGYEQYF. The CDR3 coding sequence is TGTGCCAGCAGTTCAGGTGGGAGCGGTTACGAGCAGTACTTC.